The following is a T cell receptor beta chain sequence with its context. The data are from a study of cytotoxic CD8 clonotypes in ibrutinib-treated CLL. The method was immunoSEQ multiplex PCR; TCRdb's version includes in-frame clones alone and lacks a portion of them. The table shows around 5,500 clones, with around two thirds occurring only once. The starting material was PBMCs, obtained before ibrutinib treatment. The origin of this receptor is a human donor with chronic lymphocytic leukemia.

The CDR3 DNA reads as TGCAGTGCTAGGGGGACAGATACGCAGTATTTT. It codes for CSARGTDTQYF. The genes are TRBV20-1 and TRBJ2-3, with D uncertain. This CDR3 region has 11 residues. From germline, CDR1 is DFQATT and CDR2 SNEGSKA (reference sequence). V was trimmed by 3 bases and J by 3 bases, leaving 4 bases between them.